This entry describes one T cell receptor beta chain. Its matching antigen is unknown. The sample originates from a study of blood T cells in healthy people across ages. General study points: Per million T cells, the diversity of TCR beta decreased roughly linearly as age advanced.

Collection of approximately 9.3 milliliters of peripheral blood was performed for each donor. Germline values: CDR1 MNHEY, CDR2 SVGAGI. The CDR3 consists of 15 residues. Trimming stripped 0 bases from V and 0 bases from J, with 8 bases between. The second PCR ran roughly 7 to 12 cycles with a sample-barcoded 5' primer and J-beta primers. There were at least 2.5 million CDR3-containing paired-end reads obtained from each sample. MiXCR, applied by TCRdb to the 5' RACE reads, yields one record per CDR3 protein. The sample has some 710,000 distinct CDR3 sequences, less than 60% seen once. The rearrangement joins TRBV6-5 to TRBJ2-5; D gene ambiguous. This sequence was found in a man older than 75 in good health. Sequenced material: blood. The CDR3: CASSYSSSYQETQYF. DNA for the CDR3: TGTGCCAGCAGTTACTCGAGTTCCTACCAAGAGACCCAGTACTTC.